A single sample gave rise to the 2 T cell receptor beta chains below, sequenced in a study of neurological immune-mediated disorders. Each CDR3 protein is one row after TCRdb ran MiXCR on the 5' RACE reads. The repertoire has around 31,000 distinct CDR3 sequences, more than 4% of them found once; the top ten carry around a quarter. Sequencing input: CD4+ T cells from blood. Every receptor here comes from a woman in her thirties or forties in good health.

This clonotype was counted at least ten times. This sequence joins TRBV5-1 and TRBJ1-2, with TRBD1 as a possible D gene (5 bases). Trimming removed 4 bases at V and 0 bases at J, with 16 bases between. From germline, CDR1 is SGHRS and CDR2 YFSETQ. The CDR3 extends over 16 amino acids. The CDR3 sequence is CASSRRGTGPNYGYTF. The CDR3 DNA reads as TGCGCCAGCAGCCGACGAGGGACGGGACCTAACTATGGCTACACCTTC.

At least ten counts were recorded for this clonotype. V and J are TRBV10-3 and TRBJ1-5; perhaps TRBD1 as D (5 bases). The CDR3 has 13 amino acids. CDR1 ENHRY and CDR2 SYGVKD come from the germline V gene. Trimming shortened V by 4 bases and J by 6 bases, and 10 bases separated the two germline ends. The DNA for the CDR3 is TGTGCCATCAGTGGAGCAGGGTTTCAGCCCCAGCATTTT. It is translated as CAISGAGFQPQHF.